Following are 4 T cell receptor beta chains from one sample sequenced in a study of blood T cell repertoires in COVID-19. The method was immunoSEQ multiplex PCR; TCRdb's version includes in-frame clones alone and lacks a portion of them. Here the sample spans 300,000 to 400,000 clones, approximately 90% being singletons. Specimen: peripheral blood. Source of these receptors: a woman between 18 and 29 years old who had recovered from COVID-19.

The V call is TRBV15, the J call TRBJ2-3; 7 bases fit TRBD1. The CDR3 sequence is 14 residues long. The V segment lost 3 bases and the J segment 14 bases; nucleotides outside the gene matches: 14. Germline values: CDR1 LNHNV, CDR2 YYDKDF (reference sequence). CDR3 residues: CATSRTTGSVSPYF. The DNA for the CDR3 is TGTGCCACCAGCAGGACGACAGGGTCCGTTTCTCCGTATTTT.

The chain joins TRBV28 to TRBJ1-3; 8 nucleotides align to TRBD1. The CDR3 is 13 residues long. Germline values: CDR1 MDHEN, CDR2 SYDVKM. Unmatched junction bases numbered 6, after V lost 10 bases and J lost 4 bases. CDR3 in DNA: TGTGCCATCCACCGGACAGGGGGAAACACCATATATTTT. Amino acids: CAIHRTGGNTIYF.

The chain is built from TRBV10-2 and TRBJ2-1; 7 bases fit TRBD2. Germline assignment: CDR1 WSHSY and CDR2 SAAADI. The CDR3 is 17 amino acids. V lost 6 bases and J lost 1; bases outside the gene matches: 12. CDR3 sequence reads: CASRGREGVGSYNEQFF. The CDR3 nucleotides read TGCGCCAGCAGGGGCAGGGAGGGAGTCGGGTCCTACAATGAGCAGTTCTTC.

The chain uses TRBV11-3 and TRBJ1-3; D perhaps matches TRBD1 (5 bases). Germline values: CDR1 SGHNT, CDR2 YENEEA. The length of the CDR3 is 15 residues. Trimming removed 5 bases at V and 0 bases at J, with 11 bases between. The CDR3 DNA sequence: TGTGCCAGCAGCCATAGACAGAGCTCTGGAAACACCATATATTTT. Translation: CASSHRQSSGNTIYF.